Listed below are T cell receptor beta chains from one sample, sequenced in a study of cytomegalovirus exposure and HLA in healthy donors. Produced via immunoSEQ multiplex PCR; TCRdb's table is partial and in-frame only. The top ten hold roughly 3.2% of the sample, which has 85,000 to 100,000 clones, 64% seen once. The sample comprised PBMCs. Source of these receptors: a man aged 55 to 70 in good health and CMV-seronegative. CDR3s include the opening cysteine and the closing phenylalanine or tryptophan. The D gene is left open where the match is weak. Where a row states a size, it is once, few, many or the class of an expanded clone; other rows omit it.

size,D,V,J,DNA,CDR3
few,TRBD2,TRBV13,TRBJ2-1,TGTGCCAGCGGATCTAGCGGAGCTTACAATGAGCAGTTCTTC,CASGSSGAYNEQFF
-,TRBD2,TRBV6-6,TRBJ2-1,TGTGCCAGCAGTTACTCACTGGCGGGAGGGGACAATGAGCAGTTCTTC,CASSYSLAGGDNEQFF
few,-,TRBV20-1,TRBJ2-7,TGCAGTGCTAGAGATAACGAGCAGTACTTC,CSARDNEQYF
-,-,TRBV4-2,TRBJ2-1,TGTGCCAGCAGCCAAGAACCCAACCGGGGTGAGCAGTTCTTC,CASSQEPNRGEQFF
-,-,TRBV10-1,TRBJ2-5,TGCGCCAGCAGCGTCGACGGGTACCAAGAGACCCAGTACTTC,CASSVDGYQETQYF
-,-,TRBV14,TRBJ2-7,TGTGCCAGCTCCTCGGGTCCACCCTCCTACGAGCAGTACTTC,CASSSGPPSYEQYF
-,TRBD2,TRBV2,TRBJ2-1,TGTGCCAGCAGTAAGGGAGCGGGGGGCTATGAGCAGTTCTTC,CASSKGAGGYEQFF
few,-,TRBV5-4,TRBJ2-7,TGTGCCAGCAGCATGGGCGGCCTTTCCAGCTCCTACGAGCAGTACTTC,CASSMGGLSSSYEQYF
-,-,TRBV19,TRBJ1-2,TGTGCCAGTAGTATAGGGTGGCCGCAGGGCTACACCTTC,CASSIGWPQGYTF
-,TRBD1,TRBV5-4,TRBJ2-5,TGTGCCAGCAGCTCGGACAGGGGCGGGGAGACCCAGTACTTC,CASSSDRGGETQYF
few,TRBD1,TRBV5-1,TRBJ1-2,TGCGCCAGCAGCCGGACAGGTGAAGGAGGCTACACCTTC,CASSRTGEGGYTF
few,TRBD1,TRBV30,TRBJ1-5,TGTGCCTGGAGCGCACAGGGGCCTCAGCCCCAGCATTTT,CAWSAQGPQPQHF
few,-,TRBV19,TRBJ1-5,TGTGCCAGTAGTTGGGGACACTTGAGCAATCAGCCCCAGCATTTT,CASSWGHLSNQPQHF
-,-,TRBV7-2,TRBJ1-5,TGTGCCAGCAGCACGGAGTCAATGGGCAATCAGCCCCAGCATTTT,CASSTESMGNQPQHF
-,TRBD1,TRBV5-1,TRBJ2-2,TGCGCCAGCAGTTCCGGGACAGGGACCACCGGGGAGCTGTTTTTT,CASSSGTGTTGELFF
-,-,TRBV6-5,TRBJ2-7,TGTGCCAGCAGCGGAGAATTAGGCTACGAGCAGTACTTC,CASSGELGYEQYF
-,TRBD2,TRBV5-4,TRBJ2-1,TGTGCCAGCAGCTCTAGCGGGGGGGCCCACAATGAGCAGTTCTTC,CASSSSGGAHNEQFF
many,TRBD1,TRBV10-3,TRBJ1-5,TGTGCCACCCAATCCACAGGGGAAAATCAGCCCCAGCATTTT,CATQSTGENQPQHF
-,TRBD1,TRBV20-1,TRBJ1-1,TGCAGTGCTGATGACAGGGCTGGAGCTTTCTTT,CSADDRAGAFF
-,TRBD1,TRBV5-1,TRBJ2-7,TGCGCCAGCAGCTTGGGGACAGGGTTCTCCTACGAGCAGTACTTC,CASSLGTGFSYEQYF
medium-sized,TRBD2,TRBV5-6,TRBJ2-3,TGTGCCAGCAGCTTCGCAAGCGGGGGTTTCACAGATACGCAGTATTTT,CASSFASGGFTDTQYF
few,-,TRBV7-9,TRBJ1-1,TGTGCCAGCAGCATACGGTCTAACACTGAAGCTTTCTTT,CASSIRSNTEAFF
-,TRBD2,TRBV14,TRBJ2-5,TGTGCCAGCAGCCAAATACTAGCGGCGGAGGCCCAGTACTTC,CASSQILAAEAQYF
-,TRBD1,TRBV6-6,TRBJ2-1,TGTGCCAGCACCCACCGGGACAGGGCAAACAATGAGCAGTTCTTC,CASTHRDRANNEQFF
-,TRBD2,TRBV9,TRBJ2-1,TGTGCCAGCAGCCTCAGCGGGAACCCCTACAATGAGCAGTTCTTC,CASSLSGNPYNEQFF
few,TRBD1,TRBV7-9,TRBJ1-2,TGTGCCAGCAGCACCCGGACAGGGAGAGACTATGGCTACACCTTC,CASSTRTGRDYGYTF
-,-,TRBV29-1,TRBJ2-2,TGCAGCGTTGAAGGGTTAGCCGACGCGAACACCGGGGAGCTGTTTTTT,CSVEGLADANTGELFF
few,-,TRBV2,TRBJ2-7,TGTGCCAGCAGTGATTGGTTTGGAGGTCCCTCCTACGAGCAGTACTTC,CASSDWFGGPSYEQYF
-,-,TRBV7-9,TRBJ2-7,TGTGCCAGCAGCTTAGCGGGGACTGCCGCGGAGCAGTACTTC,CASSLAGTAAEQYF
few,TRBD2,TRBV9,TRBJ2-3,TGTGCCAGCAGCGTCGGTCCTAGCGGGTTGAGCACAGATACGCAGTATTTT,CASSVGPSGLSTDTQYF
-,-,TRBV6-5,TRBJ2-2,TGTGCCAGCAGTTATTGGCGGGATGTGGCCACCGGGGAGCTGTTTTTT,CASSYWRDVATGELFF
-,TRBD1,TRBV5-5,TRBJ1-5,TGTGCCAGCAGCCCTGTTTTTATGGACAGGGTTATCAATCAGCCCCAGCATTTT,CASSPVFMDRVINQPQHF
-,TRBD2,TRBV5-4,TRBJ2-3,TGTGCCAGCAGCATTAGGACTAGCGGGATAGGAGATACGCAGTATTTT,CASSIRTSGIGDTQYF
-,TRBD1,TRBV9,TRBJ1-1,TGTGCCAGCAGCGTAGCGGGACAGGGGGTCGGGAACACTGAAGCTTTCTTT,CASSVAGQGVGNTEAFF
few,TRBD1,TRBV18,TRBJ2-5,TGTGCCAGCTCACCGATGCGGGACAGGGTAAAAGAGACCCAGTACTTC,CASSPMRDRVKETQYF
-,TRBD1,TRBV5-1,TRBJ2-1,TGCGCCAGCAGCTGGAACGCCGGGACAGGTGAGCAGTTCTTC,CASSWNAGTGEQFF
-,TRBD1,TRBV9,TRBJ1-2,TGTGCCAGCAGCGTAGGTGAGACAGGGGAATATGGCTACACCTTC,CASSVGETGEYGYTF
few,TRBD2,TRBV5-6,TRBJ2-2,TGTGCCAGCAGCTTGCTAGCGGTGAACACCGGGGAGCTGTTTTTT,CASSLLAVNTGELFF
-,-,TRBV4-1,TRBJ2-7,TGCGCCAGCAGCCGTAAGTTTCGGGACACAGACTACGAGCAGTACTTC,CASSRKFRDTDYEQYF
-,TRBD1,TRBV7-4,TRBJ2-7,TGTGCCAGCAGCTTGGGGTGGGACAGTTCCTACGAGCAGTACTTC,CASSLGWDSSYEQYF
few,-,TRBV6-5,TRBJ2-4,TGTGCCAGCAGTTACTCACGGGGGGCAGGGAACATTCAGTACTTC,CASSYSRGAGNIQYF
-,-,TRBV5-5,TRBJ2-5,TGTGCCAGCAGCTTGATAGGAGCGGAGACCCAGTACTTC,CASSLIGAETQYF
-,-,TRBV2,TRBJ2-2,TGTGCCAGCATTCAGGAGGCTAGCACTAACACCGGGGAGCTGTTTTTT,CASIQEASTNTGELFF